The 23 T cell receptor beta chains in this list originate from one sample, sequenced in a study of glioma-infiltrating T cells. The iRepertoire nested amplicon-rescue multiplex PCR amplified TCR alpha and beta CDR3s from RNA. In TCRdb, the multiplex PCR reads were re-called with MiXCR into one record per CDR3 protein. Of roughly 100,000 distinct CDR3 sequences in the sample, under 30% were seen once. Sequencing input: glioma tissue, nonneoplastic brain tissue, or PBMCs (not recorded which). These receptors all stem from a human donor with low-grade glioma or glioblastoma, undergoing nonglioma brain surgery, or in good health (not recorded which).

This clonotype came up a few times. The J gene is TRBJ2-2, the V gene TRBV29-1; D uncertain. CDR1 and CDR2 (germline): SQVTM, ANQGSEA. The CDR3 spans 13 residues. V gave up 4 bases and J gave up 4 bases, with 10 bases separating them. The CDR3 nucleotides are TGCAGCGTTGTTAGGGCCGGCACCGGGGAGCTGTTTTTT. This codes for CSVVRAGTGELFF.

The V and J genes are TRBV11-2 and TRBJ2-5; TRBD2 is a possible D gene (6 bases). The CDR3 is made up of 13 amino acids. Germline-derived CDR1 and CDR2 are SGHAT and FQNNGV. Trimming stripped 4 bases from V and 1 base from J, with 7 bases between. CDR3 sequence: CASSWGVQETQYF. The CDR3 DNA reads as TGTGCCAGCAGCTGGGGGGTCCAAGAGACCCAGTACTTC.

This clonotype occurred a few times. The chain carries TRBV11-2 and TRBJ2-5, with TRBD2 identical over 14 bases. Germline V lookup: CDR1 SGHAT, CDR2 FQNNGV. The junction had 4 bases not matched to a gene; V was cut back by 4 bases and J by 3 bases. The CDR3 is 16 residues long. The CDR3 DNA sequence: TGTGCCAGCAGCTATACGACTAGCGGGGGGGAAGAGACCCAGTACTTC. It encodes CASSYTTSGGEETQYF.

This clonotype came up a few times. The chain is built from TRBV3-1 and TRBJ2-1; 10 bases line up with TRBD1. V dropped 4 bases and J dropped 0; count of bases not matched to a gene: 9. The CDR3 is 18 amino acids. Germline V CDR1 and CDR2: LGHDT, YNNKEL (reference sequence). CDR3 sequence: CASSRTVTGGSSYNEQFF. The CDR3 DNA reads as TGTGCCAGCAGCCGAACCGTGACAGGGGGCAGCTCCTACAATGAGCAGTTCTTC.

To note about this clonotype: Given a much more abundant clone one base away, this may be a read error. This rearrangement joins TRBV4-2 to TRBJ2-3; 13 nucleotides match TRBD2. CDR3 length: 17 amino acids. CDR1 LGHNA and CDR2 YNFKEQ come from the germline V gene. The CDR3 DNA is TGTGCCAGCAGCCAGTCAACTAGCGGGGGGGCCGTAGATACGCAGTGTTTT. As protein: CASSQSTSGGAVDTQCF.

Notes on this clonotype: A much larger clone lies a single base off, so this may be a read error. This chain connects TRBV20-1 to TRBJ2-1; the match to TRBD1 covers 10 bases. Trimming at V came to 7 bases and at J to 9 bases, leaving 12 bases not matched to a gene. The CDR3 sequence is 14 residues long. In germline, CDR1 is DFQATT, CDR2 SNEGSKA (reference sequence). CDR3 in DNA: TGCAGTGAGGAACGGACAGGGGGTTACGGTGAGCAGTTCTTC. Translated: CSEERTGGYGEQFF.

This clonotype has just a few counts. The genes are TRBV7-2 and TRBJ2-7; TRBD2 aligns across 12 bases. Trimming took 4 bases from V and 6 from J; bases not matched to a gene: 4. This CDR3 spans 14 amino acids. CDR1 is SGHTA and CDR2 is FQGNSA in the germline V gene. CDR3 DNA: TGTGCCAGCAGCTCCCTAGCGGGGGGGTTCGAGCAGTACTTC. This sequence encodes CASSSLAGGFEQYF.

In regard to this clonotype: Compared with germline, one end of the junction differs, possibly owing to a read error. The chain links TRBV3-1 to TRBJ2-1; D not certain. There are 14 residues in the CDR3. The V gene's germline CDR1 is LGHDT and CDR2 YNNKEL (reference sequence). The CDR3 sequence: CARSQSQSYNEQFF. In DNA form, the CDR3 reads TGTGCCAGAAGCCAAAGCCAGAGCTACAATGAGCAGTTCTTC.

This chain joins TRBV12-3 or TRBV12-4 and TRBJ2-6, with D unclear. The V and J ends lost 7 bases and 1 base respectively, with 8 bases between them. CDR3 length: 14 residues. The CDR3 protein is CASKIFSGANVLTF. CDR3 DNA sequence: TGTGCCAGCAAGATTTTTTCTGGGGCCAACGTCCTGACTTTC.

This clonotype was seen repeatedly, ten times or more. V and J are TRBV12-3 or TRBV12-4 and TRBJ2-7; tentative D call: TRBD2 (5 bases). CDR3 length: 15 amino acids. V dropped 5 bases and J dropped 1 base, with 15 bases sitting between them. This CDR3 is CASSATGVGSYEQYF. The CDR3 region has the DNA TGTGCCAGCAGTGCCACCGGGGTTGGGTCCTACGAGCAGTACTTC.

The chain carries TRBV7-8 and TRBJ2-6, with D perhaps being TRBD1 or TRBD2 (5 bases each). The CDR3 consists of 21 residues. V shed 4 bases and J shed 1 base, with 26 bases lying between them. Germline V gene data show CDR1 as SGHVS and CDR2 as FQNEAQ. The CDR3: CASSSTLRGRIAHSGANVLTF. In DNA, the CDR3 is TGTGCCAGCAGCTCGACCCTCCGGGGACGCATCGCGCATTCTGGGGCCAACGTCCTGACTTTC. The full variable domain, with the rest looked up from reference TRBV7-8 and TRBJ2-6, is GAGVSQSPRYKVAKRGQDVALRCDPISGHVSLFWYQQALGQGPEFLTYFQNEAQLDKSGLPSDRFFAERPEGSVSTLKIQRTQQEDSAVYLCASSSTLRGRIAHSGANVLTFGAGSRLTVL.

In regard to this clonotype: A much larger clonotype is one base distant, so this may be a read error. This rearrangement joins TRBV20-1 to TRBJ2-2, with D maybe TRBD1 (6 bases). CDR1 and CDR2 (germline): DFQATT, SNEGSKA (reference sequence). The CDR3 totals 16 residues. The CDR3 here is CSARGGLGGGTGKLFF. CDR3 nucleotides: TGCAGTGCTAGAGGGGGGCTAGGGGGTGGTACCGGGAAGCTGTTTTTT.

This clonotype was counted a few times. The chain carries TRBV4-2 and TRBJ1-1, with 9 positions matching TRBD1. This CDR3 is built from 16 residues. Germline values: CDR1 LGHNA, CDR2 YNFKEQ. Trimming removed 4 bases from V and 0 bases from J; junction bases left unmatched: 6. CDR3 sequence reads: CASSPRQGGMNTEAFF. The DNA for the CDR3 is TGTGCCAGCAGCCCCCGACAGGGGGGCATGAACACTGAAGCTTTCTTT.

A word on this clonotype: One base away lies a much larger clone, so this may be a sequencing read error. CDR3 nucleotide sequence: TGTGCCAGCAGTTCTGGGACGGGACATAGCAATAAGCCCCAGCATTTT. It encodes CASSSGTGHSNKPQHF. The chain is built from TRBV7-2 and TRBJ1-5; a possible D gene is TRBD1 (6 bases). CDR3 length: 16 residues. The germline V gene encodes CDR1 SGHTA and CDR2 FQGNSA. Full variable domain (remainder filled in from reference TRBV7-2 and TRBJ1-5): GAGVSQSPSNKVTEKGKDVELRCDPISGHTALYWYRQSLGQGLEFLIYFQGNSAPDKSGLPSDRFSAERTGGSVSTLTIQRTQQEDSAVYLCASSSGTGHSNKPQHFGDGTRLSIL.

The V gene is TRBV28, the J gene TRBJ2-3; 8 bases agree with TRBD1. There are 21 residues in the CDR3. V lost 5 bases to trimming and J lost 5 bases; unmatched junction nucleotides: 27. Germline CDR1 and CDR2: MDHEN and SYDVKM. The CDR3 DNA sequence: TGTGCCAGCAGTCCGGAAGATCCGCCGGCTATCGGACAGGGATTCCGAGATACGCAGTATTTT. Protein product: CASSPEDPPAIGQGFRDTQYF.

Ten or more counts support this clonotype. In nucleotides, the CDR3 is TGTGCCAGTAGTCCCACCGCGACAGGGCCAAGGACCCAGTACTTC. Protein sequence: CASSPTATGPRTQYF. The chain has TRBV19 and TRBJ2-5, with 7 bases identical to TRBD1. The germline gives CDR1 LNHDA, CDR2 SQIVND (reference sequence). The CDR3 length is 15 residues. The J segment lost 7 bases and the V segment lost 5 bases, leaving 13 bases of the junction unmatched.

Points on this clonotype: This may stem from a read error, because a much larger clone lies one nucleotide away. The CDR3 DNA reads TGTGCCAGCAGCGCCCGGGACAGGGGTTCCTACAATGGGCAGTTCTTC. Translating it yields CASSARDRGSYNGQFF. The rearrangement links TRBV7-9 to TRBJ2-1, with TRBD1 identical over 10 bases. Germline CDR1 reads SEHNR; CDR2 reads FQNEAQ (reference sequence). This CDR3 has 16 residues.

There are a few counts of this clonotype. V and J are TRBV4-1 and TRBJ2-1; TRBD2 aligns across 14 bases. The CDR3 sequence is 17 residues long. Trimming cost V 0 bases and J 6 bases; bases outside gene matches: 4. Per germline, CDR1 MGHRA and CDR2 YSYEKL. CDR3 region: CASSQDWGLAGVNEQFF. CDR3 nucleotides: TGCGCCAGCAGCCAAGATTGGGGACTAGCGGGGGTCAATGAGCAGTTCTTC.

This clonotype was counted many times. The gene calls are TRBV4-2 and TRBJ1-5; D remains unclear. Germline CDR1 LGHNA, CDR2 YNFKEQ. V was pared by 1 base and J by 1 base, with 8 bases between. There are 15 residues in the CDR3. CDR3 in amino acids: CASSQASRSNQPQHF. CDR3 DNA sequence: TGTGCCAGCAGCCAAGCTTCCCGGAGCAATCAGCCCCAGCATTTT.

This chain links TRBV11-1 with TRBJ2-6; D remains ambiguous. This CDR3 comprises 14 residues. The V end lost 6 bases, the J end lost 0 bases, and 6 bases lay between the germline ends. The germline V gene has CDR1 SGHAT and CDR2 FQDESV (reference sequence). DNA for the CDR3: TGTGCCAGCAGACGCAGCTCTGGGGCCAACGTCCTGACTTTC. Protein product: CASRRSSGANVLTF.

This clonotype has ten or more counts. The V and J genes are TRBV7-3 and TRBJ1-1; the D is unclear. V shed 4 bases and J shed 1 base, with 7 bases lying between them. This CDR3 contains 13 residues. CDR1 is SGHTA and CDR2 is FQGTGA in the germline V gene. CDR3 in DNA: TGTGCCAGCAGCTCCAGGAGGAACACTGAAGCTTTCTTT. This encodes CASSSRRNTEAFF.

The sample holds a few counts of this clonotype. V is TRBV19 and J is TRBJ2-5; 10 bases align to TRBD2. The CDR3 has 16 residues. Germline V gene sequence: CDR1 LNHDA, CDR2 SQIVND (reference sequence). The V segment lost 3 bases and the J segment 1 base; nucleotides outside the gene matches: 5. The CDR3: CASSMVSGGSQETQYF. In DNA, the CDR3 is TGTGCCAGTAGTATGGTTAGCGGGGGGTCCCAAGAGACCCAGTACTTC.

With respect to this clonotype: A much more abundant neighbour one base away suggests this may be a read error. The chain recombines TRBV2 with TRBJ2-7; no clear D gene. The germline CDR1 and CDR2 sequences are SNHLY and FYNNEI. The CDR3 runs to 15 residues. CDR3 loop: CVSRSVRSITYEQYF. The DNA for the CDR3 is TGTGTCAGCAGGTCGGTCAGGTCGATTACCTACGAGCAGTACTTC.